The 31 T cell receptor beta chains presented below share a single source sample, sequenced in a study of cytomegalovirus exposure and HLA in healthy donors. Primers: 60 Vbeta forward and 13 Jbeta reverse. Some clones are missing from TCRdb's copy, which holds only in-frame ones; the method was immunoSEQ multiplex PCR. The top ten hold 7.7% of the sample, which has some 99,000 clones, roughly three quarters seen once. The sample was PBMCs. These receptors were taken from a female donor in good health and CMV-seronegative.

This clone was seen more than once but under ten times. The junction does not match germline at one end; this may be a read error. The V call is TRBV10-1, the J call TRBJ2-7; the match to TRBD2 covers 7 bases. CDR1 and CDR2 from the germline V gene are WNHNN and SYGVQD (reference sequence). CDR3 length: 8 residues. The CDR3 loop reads CASPRGVF. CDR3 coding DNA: TGCGCCAGCCCTCGGGGGGTCTTC.

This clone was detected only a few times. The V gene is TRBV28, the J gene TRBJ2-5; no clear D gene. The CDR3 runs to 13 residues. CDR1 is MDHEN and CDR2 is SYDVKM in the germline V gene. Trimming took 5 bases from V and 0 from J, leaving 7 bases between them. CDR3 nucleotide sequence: TGTGCCAGCAGTCTACCTAACCAAGAGACCCAGTACTTC. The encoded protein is CASSLPNQETQYF.

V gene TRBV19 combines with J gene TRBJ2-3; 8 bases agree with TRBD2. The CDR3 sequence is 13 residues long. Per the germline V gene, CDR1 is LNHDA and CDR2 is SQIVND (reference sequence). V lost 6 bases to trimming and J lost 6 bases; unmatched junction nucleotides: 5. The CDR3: CASRGLAGDTQYF. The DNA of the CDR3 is TGTGCCAGTAGAGGTTTAGCGGGGGATACGCAGTATTTT.

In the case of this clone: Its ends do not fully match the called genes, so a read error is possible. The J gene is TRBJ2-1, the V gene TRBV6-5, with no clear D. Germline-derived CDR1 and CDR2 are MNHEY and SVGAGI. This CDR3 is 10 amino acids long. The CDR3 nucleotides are TGTGCCAGCACCTACCATGAGCAGTTCTTC. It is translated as CASTYHEQFF.

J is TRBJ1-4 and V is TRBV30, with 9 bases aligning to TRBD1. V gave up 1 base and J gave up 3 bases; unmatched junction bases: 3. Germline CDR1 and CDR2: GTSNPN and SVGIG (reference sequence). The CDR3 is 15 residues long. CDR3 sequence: CAWSGDRAPNEKLFF. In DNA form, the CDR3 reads TGTGCCTGGAGTGGGGACAGGGCTCCTAATGAAAAACTGTTTTTT.

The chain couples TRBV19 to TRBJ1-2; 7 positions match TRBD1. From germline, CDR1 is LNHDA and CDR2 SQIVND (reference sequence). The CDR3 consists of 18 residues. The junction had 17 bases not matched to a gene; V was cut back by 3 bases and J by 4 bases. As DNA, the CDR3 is TGTGCCAGTAGTATTTACCGGACAGGAGCCCCCCAAGCCTATGGCTACACCTTC. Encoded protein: CASSIYRTGAPQAYGYTF.

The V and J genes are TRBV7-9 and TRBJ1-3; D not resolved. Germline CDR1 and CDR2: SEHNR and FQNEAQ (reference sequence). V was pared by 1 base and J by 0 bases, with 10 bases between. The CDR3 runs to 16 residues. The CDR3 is CASSLGRTDSGNTIYF. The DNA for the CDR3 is TGTGCCAGCAGCTTAGGTCGGACTGACTCTGGAAACACCATATATTTT.

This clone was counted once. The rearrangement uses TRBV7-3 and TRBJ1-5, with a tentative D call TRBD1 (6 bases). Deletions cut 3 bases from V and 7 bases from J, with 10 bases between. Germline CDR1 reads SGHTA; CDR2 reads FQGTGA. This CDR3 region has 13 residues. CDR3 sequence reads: CASSLDSRQPQHF. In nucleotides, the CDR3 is TGTGCCAGCAGCTTGGACAGTAGGCAGCCCCAGCATTTT.

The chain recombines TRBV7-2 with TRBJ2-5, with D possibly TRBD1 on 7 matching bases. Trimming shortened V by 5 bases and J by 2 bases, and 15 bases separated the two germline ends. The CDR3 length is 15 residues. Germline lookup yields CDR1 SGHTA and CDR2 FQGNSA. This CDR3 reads CASSLNRGLQETQYF. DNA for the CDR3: TGTGCCAGCAGCCTCAACAGGGGACTGCAAGAGACCCAGTACTTC.

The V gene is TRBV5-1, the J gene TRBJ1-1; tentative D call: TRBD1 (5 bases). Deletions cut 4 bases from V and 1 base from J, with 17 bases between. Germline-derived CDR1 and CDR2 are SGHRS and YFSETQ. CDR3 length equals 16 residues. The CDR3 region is CASSALRNTGNTEAFF. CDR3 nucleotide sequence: TGCGCCAGCAGCGCATTACGCAATACAGGGAACACTGAAGCTTTCTTT. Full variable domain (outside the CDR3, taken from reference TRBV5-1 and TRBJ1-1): KAGVTQTPRYLIKTRGQQVTLSCSPISGHRSVSWYQQTPGQGLQFLFEYFSETQRNKGNFPGRFSGRQFSNSRSEMNVSTLELGDSALYLCASSALRNTGNTEAFFGQGTRLTVV.

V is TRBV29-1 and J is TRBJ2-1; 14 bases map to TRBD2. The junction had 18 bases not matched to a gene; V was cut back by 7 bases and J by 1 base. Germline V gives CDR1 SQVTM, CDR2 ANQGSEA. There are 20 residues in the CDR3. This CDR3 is CSARRGTGTSGSGSYNEQFF. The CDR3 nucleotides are TGCAGCGCTAGGAGGGGTACCGGGACTAGCGGGAGTGGGTCCTACAATGAGCAGTTCTTC.

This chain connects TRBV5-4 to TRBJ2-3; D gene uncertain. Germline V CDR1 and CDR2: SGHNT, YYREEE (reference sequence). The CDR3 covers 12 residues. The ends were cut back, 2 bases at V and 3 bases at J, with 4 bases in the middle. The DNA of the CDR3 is TGTGCCAGCAGCTTTATAACAGATACGCAGTATTTT. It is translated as CASSFITDTQYF.

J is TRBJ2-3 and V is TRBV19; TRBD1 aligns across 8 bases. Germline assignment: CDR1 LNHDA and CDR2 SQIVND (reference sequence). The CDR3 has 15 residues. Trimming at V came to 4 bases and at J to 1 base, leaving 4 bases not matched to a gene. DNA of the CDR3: TGTGCCAGTAGTAGACAGGGACAGGGCACAGATACGCAGTATTTT. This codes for CASSRQGQGTDTQYF.

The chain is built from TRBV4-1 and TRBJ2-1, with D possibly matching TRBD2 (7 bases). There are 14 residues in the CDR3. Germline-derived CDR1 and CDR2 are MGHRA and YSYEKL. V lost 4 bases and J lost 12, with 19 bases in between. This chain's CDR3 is CASSLDPSGGGQFF. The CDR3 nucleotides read TGCGCCAGCAGCCTAGACCCTAGCGGAGGGGGGCAGTTCTTC.

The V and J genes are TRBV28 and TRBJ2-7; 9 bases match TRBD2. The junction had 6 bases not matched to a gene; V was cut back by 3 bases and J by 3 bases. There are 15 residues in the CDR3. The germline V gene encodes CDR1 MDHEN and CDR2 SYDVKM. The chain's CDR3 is CASSFNSGSFYEQYF. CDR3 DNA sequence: TGTGCCAGCAGTTTTAATAGCGGGAGCTTCTACGAGCAGTACTTC.

CDR3 in DNA: TGCAGCGTTGCCCGAGGCGGGGATCAGCCCCAGCATTTT. It codes for CSVARGGDQPQHF. V and J are TRBV29-1 and TRBJ1-5, with no clear D. This CDR3 region has 13 residues. Germline values: CDR1 SQVTM, CDR2 ANQGSEA. Trimming shortened V by 4 bases and J by 5 bases, and 12 bases separated the two germline ends.

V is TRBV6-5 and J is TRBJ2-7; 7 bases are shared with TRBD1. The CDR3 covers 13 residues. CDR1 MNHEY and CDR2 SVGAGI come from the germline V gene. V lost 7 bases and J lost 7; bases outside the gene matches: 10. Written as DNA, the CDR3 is TGTGCCAGCAAATCGGGACAGACCTTTGAGCAGTACTTC. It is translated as CASKSGQTFEQYF.

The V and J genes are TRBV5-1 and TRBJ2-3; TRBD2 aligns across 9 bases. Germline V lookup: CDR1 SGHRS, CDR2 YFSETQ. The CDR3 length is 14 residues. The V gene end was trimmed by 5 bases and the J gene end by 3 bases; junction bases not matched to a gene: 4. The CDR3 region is CASSGLAGTDTQYF. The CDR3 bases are TGCGCCAGCAGTGGGCTAGCGGGGACAGATACGCAGTATTTT.

The CDR3 DNA reads TGTGCCAGCAGCTTACGCAGGGGGAGCACGGATGGCTACACCTTC. Its protein is CASSLRRGSTDGYTF. The chain recombines TRBV7-3 with TRBJ1-2; 7 nucleotides line up with TRBD1. This CDR3 spans 15 amino acids. Germline trimming cut 2 bases from V and 6 bases from J; bases unmatched to any gene: 9. Germline loops: CDR1 SGHTA, CDR2 FQGTGA.

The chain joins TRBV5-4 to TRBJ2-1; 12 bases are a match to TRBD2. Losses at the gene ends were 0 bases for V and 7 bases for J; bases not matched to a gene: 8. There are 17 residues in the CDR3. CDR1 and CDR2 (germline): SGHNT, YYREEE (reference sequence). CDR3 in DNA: TGTGCCAGCAGCTTGGGCCTAGCGGGAGGGTTATGGAATGAGCAGTTCTTC. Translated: CASSLGLAGGLWNEQFF.

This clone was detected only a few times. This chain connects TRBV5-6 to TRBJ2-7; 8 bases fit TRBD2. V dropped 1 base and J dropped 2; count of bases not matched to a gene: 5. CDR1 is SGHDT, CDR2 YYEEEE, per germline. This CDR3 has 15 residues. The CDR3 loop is CASSLLSGRPYEQYF. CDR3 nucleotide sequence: TGTGCCAGCAGCTTGTTAAGCGGGAGACCCTACGAGCAGTACTTC.

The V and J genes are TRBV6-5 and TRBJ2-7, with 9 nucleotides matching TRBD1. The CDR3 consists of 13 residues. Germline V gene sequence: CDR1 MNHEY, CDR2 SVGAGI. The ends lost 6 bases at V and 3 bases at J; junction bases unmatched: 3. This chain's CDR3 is CASRKTGGYEQYF. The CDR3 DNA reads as TGTGCCAGCAGGAAGACAGGGGGCTACGAGCAGTACTTC.

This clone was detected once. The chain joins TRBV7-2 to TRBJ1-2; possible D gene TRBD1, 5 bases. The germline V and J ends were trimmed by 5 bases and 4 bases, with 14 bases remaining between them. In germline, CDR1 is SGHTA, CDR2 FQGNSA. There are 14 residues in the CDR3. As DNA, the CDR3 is TGTGCCAGCAGCCCCCTCGGGGGGTCCTATGGCTACACCTTC. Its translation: CASSPLGGSYGYTF.

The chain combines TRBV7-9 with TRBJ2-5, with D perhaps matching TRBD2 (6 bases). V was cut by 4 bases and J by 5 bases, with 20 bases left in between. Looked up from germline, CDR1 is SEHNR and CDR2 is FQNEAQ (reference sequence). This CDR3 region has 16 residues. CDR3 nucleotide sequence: TGTGCCAGCAGCTCTGACCCGGGAGCGCTTCGGGAGACCCAGTACTTC. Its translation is CASSSDPGALRETQYF.

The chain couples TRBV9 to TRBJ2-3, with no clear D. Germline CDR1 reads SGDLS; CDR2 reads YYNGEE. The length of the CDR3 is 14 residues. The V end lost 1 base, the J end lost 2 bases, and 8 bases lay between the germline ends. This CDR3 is CASSVRSLTDTQYF. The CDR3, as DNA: TGTGCCAGCAGCGTAAGGAGTCTCACAGATACGCAGTATTTT. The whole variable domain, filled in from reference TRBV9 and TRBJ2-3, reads DSGVTQTPKHLITATGQRVTLRCSPRSGDLSVYWYQQSLDQGLQFLIQYYNGEERAKGNILERFSAQQFPDLHSELNLSSLELGDSALYFCASSVRSLTDTQYFGPGTRLTVL.

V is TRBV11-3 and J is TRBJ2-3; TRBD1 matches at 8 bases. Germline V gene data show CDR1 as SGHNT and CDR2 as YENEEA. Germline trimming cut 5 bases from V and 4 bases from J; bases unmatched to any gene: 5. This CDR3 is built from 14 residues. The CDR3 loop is CASSGTGGPDTQYF. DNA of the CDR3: TGTGCCAGCAGCGGGACAGGAGGCCCAGATACGCAGTATTTT.

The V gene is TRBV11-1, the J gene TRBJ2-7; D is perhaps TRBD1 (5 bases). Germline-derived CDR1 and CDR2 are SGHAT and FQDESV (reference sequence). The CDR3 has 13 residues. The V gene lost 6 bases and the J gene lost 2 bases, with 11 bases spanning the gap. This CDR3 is CASRPTGTYEQYF. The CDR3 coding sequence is TGTGCCAGCAGACCAACAGGAACCTACGAGCAGTACTTC.

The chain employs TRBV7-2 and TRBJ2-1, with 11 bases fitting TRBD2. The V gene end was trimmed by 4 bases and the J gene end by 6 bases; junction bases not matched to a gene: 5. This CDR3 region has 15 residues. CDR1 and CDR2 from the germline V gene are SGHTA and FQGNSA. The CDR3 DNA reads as TGTGCCAGCAGCTCGCTAGCGGGAGGCGGCAATGAGCAGTTCTTC. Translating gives CASSSLAGGGNEQFF.

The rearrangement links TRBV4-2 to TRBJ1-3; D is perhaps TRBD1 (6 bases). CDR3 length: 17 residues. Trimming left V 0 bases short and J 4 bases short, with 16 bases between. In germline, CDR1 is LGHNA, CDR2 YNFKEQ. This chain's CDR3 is CASSQEDMGASGNTIYF. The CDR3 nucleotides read TGTGCCAGCAGCCAAGAAGACATGGGGGCGTCCGGAAACACCATATATTTT.

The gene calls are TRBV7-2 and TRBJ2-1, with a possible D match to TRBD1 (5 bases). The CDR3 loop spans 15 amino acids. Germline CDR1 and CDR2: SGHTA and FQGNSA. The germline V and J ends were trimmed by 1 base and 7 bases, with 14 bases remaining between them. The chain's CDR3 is CASSLDRQGRNEQFF. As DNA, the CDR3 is TGTGCCAGCAGCTTAGATCGGCAGGGAAGAAATGAGCAGTTCTTC.

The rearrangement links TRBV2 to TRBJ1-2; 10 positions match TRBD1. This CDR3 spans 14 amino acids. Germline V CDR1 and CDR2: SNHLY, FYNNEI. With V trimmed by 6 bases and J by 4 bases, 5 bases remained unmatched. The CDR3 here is CASRGTGAFYGYTF. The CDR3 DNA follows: TGTGCCAGCAGGGGGACAGGGGCCTTCTATGGCTACACCTTC.